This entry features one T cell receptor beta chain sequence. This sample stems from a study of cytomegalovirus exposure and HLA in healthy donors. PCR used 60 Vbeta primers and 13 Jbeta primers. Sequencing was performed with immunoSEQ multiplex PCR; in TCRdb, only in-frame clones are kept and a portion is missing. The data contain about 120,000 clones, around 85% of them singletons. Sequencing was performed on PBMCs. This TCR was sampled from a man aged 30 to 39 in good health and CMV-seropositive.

The CDR3 sequence: CASSEDRANSPLHF. The CDR3 nucleotides read TGTGCCAGCAGTGAGGACAGAGCTAATTCACCCCTCCACTTT. The chain employs TRBV6-5 and TRBJ1-6; weak D call: TRBD1 (6 bases). The CDR3 has 14 amino acids. CDR1 and CDR2 from the germline V gene are MNHEY and SVGAGI. Trimming stripped 5 bases from V and 6 bases from J, with 11 bases between.